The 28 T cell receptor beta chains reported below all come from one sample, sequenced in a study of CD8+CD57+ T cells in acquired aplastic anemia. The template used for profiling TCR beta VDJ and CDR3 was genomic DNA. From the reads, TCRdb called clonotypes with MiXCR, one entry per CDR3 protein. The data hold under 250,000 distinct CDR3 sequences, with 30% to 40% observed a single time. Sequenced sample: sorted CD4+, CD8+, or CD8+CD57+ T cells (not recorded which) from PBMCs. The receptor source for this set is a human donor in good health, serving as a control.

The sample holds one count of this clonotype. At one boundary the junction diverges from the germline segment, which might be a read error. The CDR3 here is CATSRADSNEQYF. CDR3 nucleotides: TGTGCCACCAGCAGAGCCGACTCCAACGAGCAGTACTTC. The chain employs TRBV15 and TRBJ2-7; no firm D call. CDR3 size: 13 residues. Germline V gene lookup returns CDR1 LNHNV and CDR2 YYDKDF (reference sequence).

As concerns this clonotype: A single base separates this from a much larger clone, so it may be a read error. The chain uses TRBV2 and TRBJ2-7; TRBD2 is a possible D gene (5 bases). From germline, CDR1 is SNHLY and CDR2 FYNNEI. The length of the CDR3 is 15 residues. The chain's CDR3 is CASSEAPLASHEQYF. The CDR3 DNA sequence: TGTGCCAGCAGTGAAGCGCCTCTAGCCTCCCACGAGCAGTACTTC.

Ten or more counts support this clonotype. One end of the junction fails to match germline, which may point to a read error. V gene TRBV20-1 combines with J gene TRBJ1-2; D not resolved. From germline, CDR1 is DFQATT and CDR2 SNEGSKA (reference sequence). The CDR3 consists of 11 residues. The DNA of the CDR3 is TGCAGTGCTAGAGATCAAATAATTAGAATCTTC. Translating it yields CSARDQIIRIF.

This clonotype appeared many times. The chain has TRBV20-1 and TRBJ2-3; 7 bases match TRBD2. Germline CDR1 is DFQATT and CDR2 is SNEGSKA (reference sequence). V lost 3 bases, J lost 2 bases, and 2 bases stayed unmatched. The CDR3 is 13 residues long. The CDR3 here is CSASGRNTDTQYF. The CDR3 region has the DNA TGCAGTGCTAGCGGGAGGAACACAGATACGCAGTATTTT.

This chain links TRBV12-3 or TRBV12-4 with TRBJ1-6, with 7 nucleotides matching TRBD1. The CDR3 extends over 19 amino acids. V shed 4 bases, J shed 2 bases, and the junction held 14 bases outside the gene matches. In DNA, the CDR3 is TGTGCCAGCAGTTCGGTCAGGGGGTCCCTGGACCCCTATAATTCACCCCTCCACTTT. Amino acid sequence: CASSSVRGSLDPYNSPLHF.

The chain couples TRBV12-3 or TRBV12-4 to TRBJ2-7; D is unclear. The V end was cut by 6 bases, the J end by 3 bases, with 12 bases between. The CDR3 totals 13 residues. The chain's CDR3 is CASSNSLLYEQYF. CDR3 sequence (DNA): TGTGCCAGCAGCAACAGCCTTCTCTACGAGCAGTACTTC.

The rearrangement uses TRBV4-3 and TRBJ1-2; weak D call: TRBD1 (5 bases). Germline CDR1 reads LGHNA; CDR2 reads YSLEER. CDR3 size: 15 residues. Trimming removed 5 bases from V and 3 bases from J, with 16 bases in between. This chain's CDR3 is CASSNRGLADYGYTF. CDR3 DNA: TGCGCCAGCAGCAATCGGGGCCTAGCTGACTATGGCTACACCTTC.

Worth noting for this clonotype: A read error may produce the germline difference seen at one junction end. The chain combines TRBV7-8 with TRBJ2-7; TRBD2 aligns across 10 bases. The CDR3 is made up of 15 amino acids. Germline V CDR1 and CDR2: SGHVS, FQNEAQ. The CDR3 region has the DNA TGCGCCAGCAGCCGTGCACTAGCGGGGTCCTACGAGCAGTACTTC. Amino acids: CASSRALAGSYEQYF.

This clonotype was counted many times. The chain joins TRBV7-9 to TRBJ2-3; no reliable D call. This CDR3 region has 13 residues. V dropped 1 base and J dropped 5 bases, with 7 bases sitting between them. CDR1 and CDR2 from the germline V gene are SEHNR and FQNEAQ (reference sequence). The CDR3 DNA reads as TGTGCCAGCAGCTTAGAGGAAGGAGATACGCAGTATTTT. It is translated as CASSLEEGDTQYF. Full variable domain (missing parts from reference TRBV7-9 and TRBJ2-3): DTGVSQNPRHKITKRGQNVTFRCDPISEHNRLYWYRQTLGQGPEFLTYFQNEAQLEKSRLLSDRFSAERPKGSFSTLEIQRTEQGDSAMYLCASSLEEGDTQYFGPGTRLTVL.

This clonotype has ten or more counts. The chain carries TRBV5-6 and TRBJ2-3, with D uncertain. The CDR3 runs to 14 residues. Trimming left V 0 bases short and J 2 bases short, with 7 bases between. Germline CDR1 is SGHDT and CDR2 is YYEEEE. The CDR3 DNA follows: TGTGCCAGCAGCTTGGGCGTATTCACAGATACGCAGTATTTT. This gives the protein CASSLGVFTDTQYF.

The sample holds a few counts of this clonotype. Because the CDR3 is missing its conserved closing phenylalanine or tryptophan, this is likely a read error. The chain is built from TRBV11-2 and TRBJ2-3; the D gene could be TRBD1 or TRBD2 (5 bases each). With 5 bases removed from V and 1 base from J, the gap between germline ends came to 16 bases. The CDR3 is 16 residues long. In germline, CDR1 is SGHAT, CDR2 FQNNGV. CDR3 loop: CASSRQGQAGTDTQYL. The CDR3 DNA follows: TGTGCCAGCAGCCGCCAGGGTCAAGCGGGCACAGATACGCAGTATCTT.

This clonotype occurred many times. The CDR3 is CASSYLSGTQYF. The CDR3 DNA reads as TGCGCCAGCAGCTACCTTAGCGGGACGCAGTACTTC. The V call is TRBV5-1, the J call TRBJ2-7; TRBD2 matches at 8 bases. Germline V gene lookup returns CDR1 SGHRS and CDR2 YFSETQ. The CDR3 sequence is 12 residues long. J gave up 9 bases and V 3 bases, and 5 bases lay outside the gene matches.

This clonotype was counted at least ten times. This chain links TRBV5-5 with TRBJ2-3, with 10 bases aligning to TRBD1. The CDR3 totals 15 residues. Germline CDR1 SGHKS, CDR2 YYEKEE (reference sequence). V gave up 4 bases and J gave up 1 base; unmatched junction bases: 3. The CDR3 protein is CASSLGTGGTDTQYF. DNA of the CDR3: TGTGCCAGCAGCCTGGGGACAGGGGGCACAGATACGCAGTATTTT. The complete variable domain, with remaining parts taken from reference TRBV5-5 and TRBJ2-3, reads DAGVTQSPTHLIKTRGQQVTLRCSPISGHKSVSWYQQVLGQGPQFIFQYYEKEERGRGNFPDRFSARQFPNYSSELNVNALLLGDSALYLCASSLGTGGTDTQYFGPGTRLTVL.

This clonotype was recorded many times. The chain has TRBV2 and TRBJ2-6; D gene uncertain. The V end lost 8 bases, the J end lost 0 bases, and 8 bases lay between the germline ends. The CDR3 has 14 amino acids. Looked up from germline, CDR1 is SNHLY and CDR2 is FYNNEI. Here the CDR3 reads CASRGNSGANVLTF. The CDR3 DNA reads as TGTGCCAGCCGAGGAAACTCTGGGGCCAACGTCCTGACTTTC.

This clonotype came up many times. The CDR3 region is CASSDRQETQYF. The CDR3 DNA follows: TGTGCCAGCAGCGACAGACAAGAGACCCAGTACTTC. The chain recombines TRBV7-9 with TRBJ2-5, with D tentatively TRBD1 (5 bases). Germline CDR1 is SEHNR and CDR2 is FQNEAQ (reference sequence). V lost 5 bases and J lost 2, with 6 bases in between. This CDR3 is 12 amino acids long.

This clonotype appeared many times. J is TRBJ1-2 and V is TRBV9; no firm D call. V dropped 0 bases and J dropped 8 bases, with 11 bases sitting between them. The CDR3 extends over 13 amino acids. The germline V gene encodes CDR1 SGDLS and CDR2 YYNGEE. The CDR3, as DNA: TGTGCCAGCAGCGTAGCTGCGGGTAGGGGCTACACCTTC. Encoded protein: CASSVAAGRGYTF.

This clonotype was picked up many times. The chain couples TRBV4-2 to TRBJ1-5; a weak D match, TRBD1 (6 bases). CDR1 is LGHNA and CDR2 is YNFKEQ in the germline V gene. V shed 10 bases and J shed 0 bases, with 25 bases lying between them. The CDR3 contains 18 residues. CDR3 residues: CATPLSRQAKDSNQPQHF. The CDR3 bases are TGTGCCACCCCCCTTTCTAGACAGGCAAAGGATAGCAATCAGCCCCAGCATTTT.

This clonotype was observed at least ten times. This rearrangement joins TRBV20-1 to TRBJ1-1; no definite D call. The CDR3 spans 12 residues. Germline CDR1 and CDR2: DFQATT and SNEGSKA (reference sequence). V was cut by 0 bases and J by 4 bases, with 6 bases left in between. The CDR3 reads CSARDRGTEAFF. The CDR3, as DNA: TGCAGTGCTAGAGACCGGGGCACTGAAGCTTTCTTT.

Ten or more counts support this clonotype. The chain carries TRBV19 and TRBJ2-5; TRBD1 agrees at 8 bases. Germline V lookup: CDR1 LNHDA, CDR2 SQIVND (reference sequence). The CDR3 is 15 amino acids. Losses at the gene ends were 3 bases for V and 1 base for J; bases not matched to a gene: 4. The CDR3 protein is CASSMKDRAQETQYF. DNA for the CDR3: TGTGCCAGTAGTATGAAGGACAGGGCCCAAGAGACCCAGTACTTC.

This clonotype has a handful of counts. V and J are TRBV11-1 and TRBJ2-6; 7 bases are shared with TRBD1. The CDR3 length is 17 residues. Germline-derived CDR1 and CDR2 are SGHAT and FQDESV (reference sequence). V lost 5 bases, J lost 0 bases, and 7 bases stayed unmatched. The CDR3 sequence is CASSPQGVSSGANVLTF. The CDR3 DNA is TGTGCCAGCAGCCCGCAGGGGGTCAGCTCTGGGGCCAACGTCCTGACTTTC.

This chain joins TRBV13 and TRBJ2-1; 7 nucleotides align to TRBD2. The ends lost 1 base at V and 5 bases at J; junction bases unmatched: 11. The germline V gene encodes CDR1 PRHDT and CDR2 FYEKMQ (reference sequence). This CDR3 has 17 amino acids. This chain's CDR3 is CASSLDRWVAGNNEQFF. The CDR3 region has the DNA TGTGCCAGCAGCTTAGACCGCTGGGTAGCGGGCAACAATGAGCAGTTCTTC.

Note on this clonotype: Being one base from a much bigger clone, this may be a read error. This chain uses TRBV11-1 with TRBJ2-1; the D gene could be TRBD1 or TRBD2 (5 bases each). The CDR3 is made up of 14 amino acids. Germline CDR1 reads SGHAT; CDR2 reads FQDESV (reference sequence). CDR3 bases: TGTGCCACCAGCTTAGCGTGGGGCCCTTATGAGCAGTTCTTC. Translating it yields CATSLAWGPYEQFF.

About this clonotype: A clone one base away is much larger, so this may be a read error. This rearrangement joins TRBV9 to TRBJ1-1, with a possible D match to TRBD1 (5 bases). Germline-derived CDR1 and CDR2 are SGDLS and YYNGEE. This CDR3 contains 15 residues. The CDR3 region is CASSVVGGLNTEALF. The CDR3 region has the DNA TGTGCCAGCAGCGTAGTCGGGGGACTAAACACTGAAGCTCTCTTT.

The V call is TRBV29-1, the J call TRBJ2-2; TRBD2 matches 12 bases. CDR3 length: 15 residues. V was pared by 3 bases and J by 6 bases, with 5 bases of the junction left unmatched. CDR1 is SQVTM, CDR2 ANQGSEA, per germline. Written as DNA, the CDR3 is TGCAGCGTTGATTCCCGGACTAGCGGGGCCGGGGAGCTGTTTTTT. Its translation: CSVDSRTSGAGELFF.

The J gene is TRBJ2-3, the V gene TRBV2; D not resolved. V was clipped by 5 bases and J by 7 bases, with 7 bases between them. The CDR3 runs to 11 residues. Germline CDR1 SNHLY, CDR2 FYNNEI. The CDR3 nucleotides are TGTGCCAGCAGTTCCGGTTATACGCAGTATTTT. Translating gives CASSSGYTQYF.

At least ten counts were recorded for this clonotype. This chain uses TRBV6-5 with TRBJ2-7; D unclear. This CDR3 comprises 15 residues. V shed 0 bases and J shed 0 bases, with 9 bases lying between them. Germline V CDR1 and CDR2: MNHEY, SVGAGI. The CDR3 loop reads CASSYSPQSSYEQYF. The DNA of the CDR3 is TGTGCCAGCAGTTACTCGCCACAGAGCTCCTACGAGCAGTACTTC.

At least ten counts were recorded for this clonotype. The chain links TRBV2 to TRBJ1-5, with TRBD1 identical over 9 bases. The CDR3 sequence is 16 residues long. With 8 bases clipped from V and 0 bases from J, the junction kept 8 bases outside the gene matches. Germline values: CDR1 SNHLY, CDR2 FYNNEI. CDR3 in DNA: TGTGCCAGCCGGGACAGGGAAACTTATAGCAATCAGCCCCAGCATTTT. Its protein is CASRDRETYSNQPQHF.

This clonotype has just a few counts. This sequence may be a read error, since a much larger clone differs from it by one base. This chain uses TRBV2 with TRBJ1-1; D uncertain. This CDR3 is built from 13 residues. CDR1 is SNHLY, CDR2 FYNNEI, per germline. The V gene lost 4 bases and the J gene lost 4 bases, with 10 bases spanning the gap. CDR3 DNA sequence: TGTGCCAGCAGTGGGCCACTATGCACTGAAGCTTTCTTT. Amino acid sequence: CASSGPLCTEAFF.